These T cell receptor beta chains were read from a single sample in a study of blood T cell repertoires in COVID-19. Data came from immunoSEQ multiplex PCR; TCRdb stores just in-frame clones and leaves some out. The repertoire holds roughly 120,000 clones, about 91% seen once, with nearly 0.9% in the top ten. Input material: peripheral blood. The receptor source for this set is a woman aged 50 to 60 with active or convalescent COVID-19. Each CDR3 is given with its conserved first and last residue. Fields, in order: J gene, V gene, clone size, D gene, CDR3 DNA, CDR3 protein. The D gene is left open where the match is weak. Where a row states a size, it is once, few, many or the class of an expanded clone; other rows omit it.

>TRBJ1-4|TRBV18|-|TRBD1
TGTGCCAGCTCACGGACAGGGAATGAAAAACTGTTTTTT
CASSRTGNEKLFF
>TRBJ1-2|TRBV9|once|TRBD1
TGTGCCAGCAGCGGGCCGGACAGGGGACTTGAGGGCTACACCTTC
CASSGPDRGLEGYTF
>TRBJ2-7|TRBV5-1|-|-
TGCGCCAGCAGCTTGGGCTCAAACACCTACGAGCAGTACTTC
CASSLGSNTYEQYF
>TRBJ2-5|TRBV9|-|TRBD2
TGTGCCAGCAGCGACCTAGCGGGAGGAGAGACCCAGTACTTC
CASSDLAGGETQYF
>TRBJ2-3|TRBV29-1|-|-
TGCAGCGTTGCGACGGGTCCGACCACAGATACGCAGTATTTT
CSVATGPTTDTQYF
>TRBJ1-6|TRBV9|-|-
TGTGCCAGCAGCGCGAGTGGTAATTCACCCCTCCACTTT
CASSASGNSPLHF
>TRBJ2-1|TRBV7-2|-|TRBD1
TGTGCCAGCAGCTCCGCCGACGGGACAGAAACCTACAATGAGCAGTTCTTC
CASSSADGTETYNEQFF
>TRBJ1-5|TRBV28|-|TRBD1
TGTGCCAGCAGAGGGGGCGCCGGTCAGCCCCAGCATTTT
CASRGGAGQPQHF
>TRBJ2-5|TRBV2|-|TRBD2
TGTGCCAGCGCGACTAGCGGCAAAGAGACCCAGTACTTC
CASATSGKETQYF
>TRBJ2-4|TRBV11-2|-|TRBD2
TGTGCCAGCAGCTTAGAGGTCCCGGGACTAGCGGTTAAAGCCAAAAACATTCAGTACTTC
CASSLEVPGLAVKAKNIQYF
>TRBJ2-5|TRBV30|-|TRBD2
TGTGCCTGGAAGGCTAACGGGGGATGGACTAGCGGGACCAGATATTACCAAGAGACCCAGTACTTC
CAWKANGGWTSGTRYYQETQYF
>TRBJ2-7|TRBV4-3|-|TRBD1
TGCGCCAAAATTAAACCGGGACAGTGCCTCTACGAGCAGTACTTC
CAKIKPGQCLYEQYF